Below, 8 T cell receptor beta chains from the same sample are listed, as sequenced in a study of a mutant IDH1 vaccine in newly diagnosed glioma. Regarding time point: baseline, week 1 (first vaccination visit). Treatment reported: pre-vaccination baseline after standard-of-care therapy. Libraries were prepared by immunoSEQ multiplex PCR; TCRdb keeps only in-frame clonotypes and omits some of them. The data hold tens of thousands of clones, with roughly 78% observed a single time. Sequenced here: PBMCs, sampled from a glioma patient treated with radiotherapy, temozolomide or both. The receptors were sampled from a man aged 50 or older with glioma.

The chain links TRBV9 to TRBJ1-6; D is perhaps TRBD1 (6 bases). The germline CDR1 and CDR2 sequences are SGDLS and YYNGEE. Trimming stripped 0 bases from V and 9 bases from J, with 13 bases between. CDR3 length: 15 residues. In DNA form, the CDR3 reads TGTGCCAGCAGCGTAGTAGGGGGGCCAGGTTCACCCCTCCACTTT. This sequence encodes CASSVVGGPGSPLHF.

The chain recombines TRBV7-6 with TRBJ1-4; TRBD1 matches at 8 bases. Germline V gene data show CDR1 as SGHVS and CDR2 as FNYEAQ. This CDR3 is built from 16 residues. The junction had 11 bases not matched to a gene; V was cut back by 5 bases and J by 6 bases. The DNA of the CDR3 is TGTGCCAGCAGCGGGTCGACAGGGGCCAGTGATGAAAAACTGTTTTTT. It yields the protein CASSGSTGASDEKLFF.

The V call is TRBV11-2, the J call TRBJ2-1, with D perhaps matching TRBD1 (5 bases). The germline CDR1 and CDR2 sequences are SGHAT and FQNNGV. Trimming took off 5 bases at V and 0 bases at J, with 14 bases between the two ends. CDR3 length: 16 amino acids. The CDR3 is CASSGRTLSSYNEQFF. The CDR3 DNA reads TGTGCCAGCAGCGGACGGACATTGAGCTCCTACAATGAGCAGTTCTTC.

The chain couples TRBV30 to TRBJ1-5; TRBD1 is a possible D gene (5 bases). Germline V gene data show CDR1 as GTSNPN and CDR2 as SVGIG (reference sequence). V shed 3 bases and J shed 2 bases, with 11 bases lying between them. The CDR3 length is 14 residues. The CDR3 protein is CAWRDGGGNQPQHF. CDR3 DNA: TGTGCCTGGAGGGACGGGGGTGGCAATCAGCCCCAGCATTTT.

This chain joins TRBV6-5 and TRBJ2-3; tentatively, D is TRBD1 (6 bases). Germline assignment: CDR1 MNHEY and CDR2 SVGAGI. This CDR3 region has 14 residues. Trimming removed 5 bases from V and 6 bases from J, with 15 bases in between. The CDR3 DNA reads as TGTGCCAGCAGTCTTTCGCCAGGGGCCGATACGCAGTATTTT. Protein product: CASSLSPGADTQYF.

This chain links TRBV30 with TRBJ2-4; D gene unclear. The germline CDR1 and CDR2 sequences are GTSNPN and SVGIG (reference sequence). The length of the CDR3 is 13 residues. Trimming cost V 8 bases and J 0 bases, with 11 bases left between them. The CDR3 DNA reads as TGTGCCATTCAGGCCCTAGCCAAAAACATTCAGTACTTC. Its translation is CAIQALAKNIQYF.

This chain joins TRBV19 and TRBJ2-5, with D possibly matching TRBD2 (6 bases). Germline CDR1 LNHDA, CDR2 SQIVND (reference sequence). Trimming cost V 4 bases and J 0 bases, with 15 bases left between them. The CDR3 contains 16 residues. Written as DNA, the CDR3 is TGTGCCAGTAGTACCTTACGGGACTCATACCAAGAGACCCAGTACTTC. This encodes CASSTLRDSYQETQYF. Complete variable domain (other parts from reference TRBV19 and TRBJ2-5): DGGITQSPKYLFRKEGQNVTLSCEQNLNHDAMYWYRQDPGQGLRLIYYSQIVNDFQKGDIAEGYSVSREKKESFPLTVTSAQKNPTAFYLCASSTLRDSYQETQYFGPGTRLLVL.

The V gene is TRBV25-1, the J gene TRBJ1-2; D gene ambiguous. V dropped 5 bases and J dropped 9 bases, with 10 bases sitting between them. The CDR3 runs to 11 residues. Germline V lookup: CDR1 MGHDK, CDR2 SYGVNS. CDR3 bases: TGTGCCAGCAGTACCCATTCGAGCTACACCTTC. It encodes CASSTHSSYTF.